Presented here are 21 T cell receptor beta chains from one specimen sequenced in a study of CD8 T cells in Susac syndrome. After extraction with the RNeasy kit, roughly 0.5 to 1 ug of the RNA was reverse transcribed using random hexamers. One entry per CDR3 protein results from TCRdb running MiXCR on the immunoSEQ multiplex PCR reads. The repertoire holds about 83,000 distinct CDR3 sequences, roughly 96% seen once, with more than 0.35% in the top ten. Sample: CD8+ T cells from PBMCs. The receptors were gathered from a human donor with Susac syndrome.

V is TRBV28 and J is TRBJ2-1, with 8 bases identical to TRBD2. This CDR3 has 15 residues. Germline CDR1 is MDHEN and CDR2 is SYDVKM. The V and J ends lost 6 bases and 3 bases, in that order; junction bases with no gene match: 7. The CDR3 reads CASRLLADRYNEQFF. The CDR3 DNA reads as TGTGCCAGCAGACTACTAGCGGACCGCTACAATGAGCAGTTCTTC.

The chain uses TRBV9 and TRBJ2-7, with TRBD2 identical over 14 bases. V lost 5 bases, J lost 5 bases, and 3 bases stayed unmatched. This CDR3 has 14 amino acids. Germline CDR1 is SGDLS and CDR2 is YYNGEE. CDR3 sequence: CASSVGLAGDEQYF. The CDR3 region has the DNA TGTGCCAGCAGTGTGGGACTAGCGGGAGACGAGCAGTACTTC. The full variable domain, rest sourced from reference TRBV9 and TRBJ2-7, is DSGVTQTPKHLITATGQRVTLRCSPRSGDLSVYWYQQSLDQGLQFLIQYYNGEERAKGNILERFSAQQFPDLHSELNLSSLELGDSALYFCASSVGLAGDEQYFGPGTRLTVT.

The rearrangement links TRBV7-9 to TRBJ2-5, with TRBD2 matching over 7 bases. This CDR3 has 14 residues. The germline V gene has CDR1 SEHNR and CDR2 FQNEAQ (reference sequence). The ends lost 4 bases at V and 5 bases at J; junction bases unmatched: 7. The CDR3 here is CASSSIWTRETQYF. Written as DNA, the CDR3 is TGTGCCAGCAGCTCCATTTGGACTAGGGAGACCCAGTACTTC.

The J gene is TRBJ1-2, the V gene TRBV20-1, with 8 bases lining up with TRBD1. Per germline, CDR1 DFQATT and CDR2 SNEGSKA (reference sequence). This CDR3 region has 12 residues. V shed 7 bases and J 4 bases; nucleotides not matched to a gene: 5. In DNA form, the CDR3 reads TGCAGTGGTTACAGGGGGGTCTATGGCTACACCTTC. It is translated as CSGYRGVYGYTF.

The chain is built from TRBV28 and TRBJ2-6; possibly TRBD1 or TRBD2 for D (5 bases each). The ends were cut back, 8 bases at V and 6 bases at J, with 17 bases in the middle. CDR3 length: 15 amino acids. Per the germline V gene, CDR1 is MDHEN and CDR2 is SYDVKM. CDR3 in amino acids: CASGTGLFEANVLTF. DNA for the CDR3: TGTGCCAGCGGGACGGGGCTCTTTGAGGCCAACGTCCTGACTTTC.

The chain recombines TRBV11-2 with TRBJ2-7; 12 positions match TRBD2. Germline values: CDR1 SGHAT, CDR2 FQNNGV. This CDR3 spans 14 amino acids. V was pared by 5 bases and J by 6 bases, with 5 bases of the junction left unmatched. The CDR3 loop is CASSPGLAGTEQYV. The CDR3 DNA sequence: TGTGCCAGCAGCCCCGGACTAGCGGGGACCGAGCAGTACGTC.

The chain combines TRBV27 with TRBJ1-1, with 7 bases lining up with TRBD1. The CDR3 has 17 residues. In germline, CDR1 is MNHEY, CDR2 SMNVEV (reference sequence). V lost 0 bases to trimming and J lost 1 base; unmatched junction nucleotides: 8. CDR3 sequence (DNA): TGTGCCAGCAGTTTATCATGGACAGGCCGGGAGAACACTGAAGCTTTCTTT. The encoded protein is CASSLSWTGRENTEAFF.

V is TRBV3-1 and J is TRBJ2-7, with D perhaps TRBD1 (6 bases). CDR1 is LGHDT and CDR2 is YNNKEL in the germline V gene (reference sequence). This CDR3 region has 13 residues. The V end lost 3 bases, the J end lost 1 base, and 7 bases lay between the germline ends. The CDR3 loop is CASSHGQSYEQYV. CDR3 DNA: TGTGCCAGCAGCCACGGACAGTCCTACGAGCAGTACGTC.

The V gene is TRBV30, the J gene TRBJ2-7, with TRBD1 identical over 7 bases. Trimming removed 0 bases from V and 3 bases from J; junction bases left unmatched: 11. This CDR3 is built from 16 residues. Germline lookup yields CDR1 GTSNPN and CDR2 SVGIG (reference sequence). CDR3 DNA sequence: TGTGCCTGGAGTGTAGCCCCCGGGACAGAAAACTACGAGCAGTACTTC. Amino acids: CAWSVAPGTENYEQYF.

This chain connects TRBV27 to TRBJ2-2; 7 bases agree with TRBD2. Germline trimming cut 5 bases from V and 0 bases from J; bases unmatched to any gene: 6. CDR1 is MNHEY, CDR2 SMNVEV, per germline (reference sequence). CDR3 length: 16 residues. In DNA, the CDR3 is TGTGCCAGCAGTGGGGGGGTAAACGCGAACACCGGGGAGCTGTTTTTT. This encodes CASSGGVNANTGELFF.

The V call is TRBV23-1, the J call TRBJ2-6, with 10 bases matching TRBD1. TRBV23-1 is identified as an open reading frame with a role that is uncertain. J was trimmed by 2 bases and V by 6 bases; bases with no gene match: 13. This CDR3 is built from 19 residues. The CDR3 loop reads CASSHPRQGANAGANVLTF. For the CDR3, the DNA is TGCGCCAGCAGCCATCCACGACAGGGGGCTAATGCTGGGGCCAACGTCCTGACTTTC.

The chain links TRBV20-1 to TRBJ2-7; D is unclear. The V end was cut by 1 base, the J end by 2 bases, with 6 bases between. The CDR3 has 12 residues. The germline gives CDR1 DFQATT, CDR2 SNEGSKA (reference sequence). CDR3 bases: TGCAGTGCTAGAGCGTTAACCTACGAGCAGTACTTC. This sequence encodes CSARALTYEQYF.

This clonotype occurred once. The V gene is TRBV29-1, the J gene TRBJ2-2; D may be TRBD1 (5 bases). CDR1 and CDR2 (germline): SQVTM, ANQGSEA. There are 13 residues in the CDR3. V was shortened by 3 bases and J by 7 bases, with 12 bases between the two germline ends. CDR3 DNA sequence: TGCAGCGTTGAGACAGCCTCAGACGGGGAGCTGTTTTTT. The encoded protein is CSVETASDGELFF.

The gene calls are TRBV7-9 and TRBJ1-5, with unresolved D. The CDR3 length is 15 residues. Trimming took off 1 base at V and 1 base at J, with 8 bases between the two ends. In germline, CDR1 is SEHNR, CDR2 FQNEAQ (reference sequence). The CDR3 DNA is TGTGCCAGCAGCTTAGGAAGTGGGAGCAATCAGCCCCAGCATTTT. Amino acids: CASSLGSGSNQPQHF.

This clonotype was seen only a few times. The CDR3 DNA reads as TGTGCCAGCAGCGTAGCTGGGCTGAACACTGAAGCTTTCTTT. Amino acids: CASSVAGLNTEAFF. The chain couples TRBV9 to TRBJ1-1; no clear D. This CDR3 spans 14 amino acids. The ends were cut back, 0 bases at V and 0 bases at J, with 6 bases in the middle. Germline assignment: CDR1 SGDLS and CDR2 YYNGEE.

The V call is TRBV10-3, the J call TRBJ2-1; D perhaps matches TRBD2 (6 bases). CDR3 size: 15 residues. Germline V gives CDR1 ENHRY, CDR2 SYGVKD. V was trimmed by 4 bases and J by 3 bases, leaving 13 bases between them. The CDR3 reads CAISVRDFYYNEQFF. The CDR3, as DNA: TGTGCCATCAGTGTCCGGGACTTCTACTACAATGAGCAGTTCTTC.

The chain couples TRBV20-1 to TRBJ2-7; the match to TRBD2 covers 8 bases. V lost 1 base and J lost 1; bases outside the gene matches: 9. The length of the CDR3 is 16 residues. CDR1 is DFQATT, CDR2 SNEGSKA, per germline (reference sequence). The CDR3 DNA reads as TGCAGTGCTAGAGGAGCGGGGGCTAGCGGGTCCTACGAGCAGTACTTC. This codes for CSARGAGASGSYEQYF.

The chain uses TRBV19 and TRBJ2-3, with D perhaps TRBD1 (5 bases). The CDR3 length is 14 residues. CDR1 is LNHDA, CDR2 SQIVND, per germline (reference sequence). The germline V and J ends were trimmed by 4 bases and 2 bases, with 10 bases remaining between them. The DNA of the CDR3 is TGTGCCAGTAGTACTAACAGGTACACAGATACGCAGTATTTT. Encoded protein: CASSTNRYTDTQYF.

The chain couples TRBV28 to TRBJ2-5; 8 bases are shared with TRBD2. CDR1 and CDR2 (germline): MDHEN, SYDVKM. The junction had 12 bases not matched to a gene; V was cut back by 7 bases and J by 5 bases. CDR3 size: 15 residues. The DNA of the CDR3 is TGTGCCAGCACATGGTCAGCGGGAGCTAGGGAGACCCAGTACTTC. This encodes CASTWSAGARETQYF.

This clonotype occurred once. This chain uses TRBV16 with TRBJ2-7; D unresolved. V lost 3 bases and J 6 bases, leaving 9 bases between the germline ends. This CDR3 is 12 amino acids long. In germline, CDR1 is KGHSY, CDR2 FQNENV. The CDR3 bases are TGTGCCAGCAGCCAGCTTCAGTCCGAGCAGTACTTC. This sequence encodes CASSQLQSEQYF.

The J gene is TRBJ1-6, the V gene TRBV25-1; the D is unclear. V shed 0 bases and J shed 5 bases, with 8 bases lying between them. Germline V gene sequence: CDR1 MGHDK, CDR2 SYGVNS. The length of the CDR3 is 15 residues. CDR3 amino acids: CASSEYRMHNSPLHF. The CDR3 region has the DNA TGTGCCAGCAGTGAATACCGGATGCATAATTCACCCCTCCACTTT.